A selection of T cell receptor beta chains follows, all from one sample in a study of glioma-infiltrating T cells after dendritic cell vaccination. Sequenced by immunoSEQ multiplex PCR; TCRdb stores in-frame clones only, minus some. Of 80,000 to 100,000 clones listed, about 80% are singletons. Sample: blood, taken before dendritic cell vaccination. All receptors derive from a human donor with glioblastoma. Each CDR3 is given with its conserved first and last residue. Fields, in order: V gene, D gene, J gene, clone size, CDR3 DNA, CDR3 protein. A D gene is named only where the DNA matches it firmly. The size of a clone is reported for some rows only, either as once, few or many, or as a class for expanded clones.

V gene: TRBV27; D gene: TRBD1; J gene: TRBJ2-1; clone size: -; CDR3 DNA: TGTGCCAGCAGTTTGACAGGGGGCGATTACTACAATGAGCAGTTCTTC; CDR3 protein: CASSLTGGDYYNEQFF
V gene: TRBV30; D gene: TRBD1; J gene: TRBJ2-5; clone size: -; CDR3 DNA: TGTGCCTGGAGTGTACTAGGGGGCGGGGAGACCCAGTACTTC; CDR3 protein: CAWSVLGGGETQYF
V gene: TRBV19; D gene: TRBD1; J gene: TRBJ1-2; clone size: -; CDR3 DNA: TGTGCCAGTAGTATATGGGGACAGGCATCCTATGGCTACACCTTC; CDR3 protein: CASSIWGQASYGYTF
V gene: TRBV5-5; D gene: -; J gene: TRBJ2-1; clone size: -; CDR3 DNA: TGTGCCAGCAGCCCATTGTGGGGGCTTAACGAGCAGTTCTTC; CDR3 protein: CASSPLWGLNEQFF
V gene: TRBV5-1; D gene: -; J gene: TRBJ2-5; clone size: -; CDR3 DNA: TGCGCCAGCAGCTTGCTGACTAGTACTCTTGGGGAGACCCAGTACTTC; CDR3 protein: CASSLLTSTLGETQYF
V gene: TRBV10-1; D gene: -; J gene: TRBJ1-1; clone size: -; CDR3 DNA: TGCGCCAGCAGCAAGACGGGAAACACTGAAGCTTTCTTT; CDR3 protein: CASSKTGNTEAFF
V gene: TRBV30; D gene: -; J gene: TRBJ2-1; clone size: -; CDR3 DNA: TGTGCCTGGAGGATCCCGTTTGCGGGCCTCTACAATGAGCAGTTCTTC; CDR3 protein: CAWRIPFAGLYNEQFF
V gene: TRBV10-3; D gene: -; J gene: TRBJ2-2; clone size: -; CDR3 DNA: TGTGCCATCAGGGGGGGAGAAACCGGGGAGCTGTTTTTT; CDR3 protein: CAIRGGETGELFF
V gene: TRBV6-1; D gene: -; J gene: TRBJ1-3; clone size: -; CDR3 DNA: TGTGCCAGCAGGGCGACTGCCTCTGGAAACACCATATATTTT; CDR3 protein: CASRATASGNTIYF
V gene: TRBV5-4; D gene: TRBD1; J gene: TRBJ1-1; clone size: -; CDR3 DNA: TGTGCCAGCAGCTATGACAGGGGGCCTGATATGAACACTGAAGCTTTCTTT; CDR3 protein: CASSYDRGPDMNTEAFF
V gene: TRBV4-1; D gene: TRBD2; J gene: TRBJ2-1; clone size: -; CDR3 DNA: TGCGCCAGCAGCCAAAATCAGGGACTAGCGGGAGCCAATGAGCAGTTCTTC; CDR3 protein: CASSQNQGLAGANEQFF
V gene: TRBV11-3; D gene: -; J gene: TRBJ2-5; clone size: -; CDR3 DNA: TGTGCCAGCTCAGCAGGTGATGTGGAGACCCAGTACTTC; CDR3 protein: CASSAGDVETQYF
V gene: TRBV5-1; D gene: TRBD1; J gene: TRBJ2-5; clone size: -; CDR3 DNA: TGCGCCAGCAGCCCGGGGACAGGTCGAATGGAGACCCAGTACTTC; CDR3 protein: CASSPGTGRMETQYF
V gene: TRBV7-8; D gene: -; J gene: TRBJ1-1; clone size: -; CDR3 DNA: TGTGCCAGCAGCTTAGCGGAGAGACTAATCCTGAACACTGAAGCTTTCTTT; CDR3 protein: CASSLAERLILNTEAFF
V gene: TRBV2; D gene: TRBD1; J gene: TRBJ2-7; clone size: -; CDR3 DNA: TGTGCCAGCGGGGGACAGTACTACGAGCAGTACTTC; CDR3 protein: CASGGQYYEQYF
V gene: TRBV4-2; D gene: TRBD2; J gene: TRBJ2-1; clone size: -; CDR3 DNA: TGTGCCAGCAGCCAGGTGACTAGCGGGAACAATGAGCAGTTCTTC; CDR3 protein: CASSQVTSGNNEQFF
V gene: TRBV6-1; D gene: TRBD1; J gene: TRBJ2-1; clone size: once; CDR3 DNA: TGTGCCAGCAGTGAAGGGTGGGTAGTCGGGACAGGGAAATCGGTTGAGCAGTTCTTC; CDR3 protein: CASSEGWVVGTGKSVEQFF
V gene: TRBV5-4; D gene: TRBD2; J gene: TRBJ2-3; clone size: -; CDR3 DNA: TGTGCCAGCAGCCCGGGACTAGCGGCTAGCACAGATACGCAGTATTTT; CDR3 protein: CASSPGLAASTDTQYF
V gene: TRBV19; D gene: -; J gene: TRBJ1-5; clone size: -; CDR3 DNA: TGTGCCAGTAGTGGGGGGTCCATTGGGGGTCAGCCCCAGCATTTT; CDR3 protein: CASSGGSIGGQPQHF
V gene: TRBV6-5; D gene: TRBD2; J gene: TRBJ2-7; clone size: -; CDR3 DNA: TGTGCCAGCAGGCCGGGGGGGCTCTCCTACGAGCAGTACTTC; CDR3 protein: CASRPGGLSYEQYF
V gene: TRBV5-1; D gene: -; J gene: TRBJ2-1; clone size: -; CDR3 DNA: TGCGCCAGCAGCTTAGGGGAAAAGGAGCAGTTCTTC; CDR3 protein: CASSLGEKEQFF
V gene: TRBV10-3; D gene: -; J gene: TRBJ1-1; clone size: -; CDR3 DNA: TGTGCCATCAGTGGAAGAGTCGGACAGAACACTGAAGCTTTCTTT; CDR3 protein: CAISGRVGQNTEAFF
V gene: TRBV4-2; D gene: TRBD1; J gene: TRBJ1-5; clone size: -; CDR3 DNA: TGTGCCAGCAGCCAAGTTGCAGGGGGCGCATTTCATCAGCCCCAGCATTTT; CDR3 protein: CASSQVAGGAFHQPQHF
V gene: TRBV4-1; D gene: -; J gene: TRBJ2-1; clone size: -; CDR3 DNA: TGCGCCAGCAGCCAAGATGGTAGGGGCGATGAGCAGTTCTTC; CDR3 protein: CASSQDGRGDEQFF
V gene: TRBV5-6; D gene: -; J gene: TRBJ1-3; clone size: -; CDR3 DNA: TGTGCCAGCAGCTTGGGTCGGGGAATTGGAAACACCATATATTTT; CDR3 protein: CASSLGRGIGNTIYF